This TCR beta chain was found in a study of blood T cell repertoires in COVID-19. Background on the study: PBMCs, B-cell-depleted T cells, or T cells provided the cDNA or gDNA that made up the material.

This CDR3 has 14 residues. The germline gives CDR1 MDHEN, CDR2 SYDVKM. The V segment lost 7 bases and the J segment 10 bases; nucleotides outside the gene matches: 9. The table came from immunoSEQ multiplex PCR; TCRdb's copy has only in-frame clones and leaves some out. The sample has approximately 250,000 clones, about 85% seen once. This sequence was found in a man between 18 and 35 years old with active or convalescent COVID-19. This sequence joins TRBV28 and TRBJ2-1; 11 bases are a match to TRBD1. The sample was peripheral blood. This chain's CDR3 is CASITGTGGGEQFF. The CDR3 DNA sequence: TGTGCCAGCATCACCGGGACAGGGGGTGGCGAGCAGTTCTTC.